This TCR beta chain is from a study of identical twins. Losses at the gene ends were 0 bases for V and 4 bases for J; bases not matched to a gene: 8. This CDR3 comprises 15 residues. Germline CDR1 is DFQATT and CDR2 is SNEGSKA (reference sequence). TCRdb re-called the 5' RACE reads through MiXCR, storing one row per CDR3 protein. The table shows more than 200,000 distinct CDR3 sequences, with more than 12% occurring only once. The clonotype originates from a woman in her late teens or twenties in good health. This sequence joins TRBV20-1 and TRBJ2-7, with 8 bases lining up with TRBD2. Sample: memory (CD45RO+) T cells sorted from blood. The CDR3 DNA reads TGCAGTGCTAGAGATATAGCGGGGAGCCATTACGAGCAGTACTTC. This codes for CSARDIAGSHYEQYF.